This T cell receptor (beta chain) emerged from a study of shared clonotypes between healthy human individuals. Findings and caveats of the study: A small donor pool kept down the genetic and exposure-history diversity that was represented.

Assay used: immunoSEQ multiplex PCR; TCRdb lists only in-frame clones, some missing. The data contain nearly 750,000 clones, approximately 72% of them singletons. Per germline, CDR1 MNHEY and CDR2 SVGAGI. The CDR3 sequence is 11 residues long. Trimming stripped 3 bases from V and 7 bases from J, with 7 bases between. Worth noting for this clone: Its target is not known. Other DNA sequences within the sample encode an identical CDR3.

The TCR sequence derives from a woman in her 30s in good health. This sequence joins TRBV6-5 and TRBJ2-7; TRBD2 is a possible D gene (5 bases). Sequencing input: memory CD4+ T cells sorted from blood. Subset meaning: CD45RA-negative fraction. CDR3 DNA: TGTGCCAGCAGTTATCGAGGGGAGCAGTACTTC. Translated: CASSYRGEQYF.